The following is a T cell receptor (beta chain) sequence with its context. The target antigen is unknown. Losses at the gene ends were 1 base for V and 3 bases for J; bases not matched to a gene: 0. Looked up from germline, CDR1 is GTSNPN and CDR2 is SVGIG (reference sequence). The CDR3 runs 15 residues. This PCR relied on a set of 60 Vbeta primers and 13 Jbeta primers. Using immunoSEQ multiplex PCR, the repertoire was profiled, and TCRdb retains in-frame clones only, with some absent. The sample has around 88,000 clones, around 74% seen once. The data derive from a study of cytomegalovirus exposure and HLA in healthy donors. Study-level results: In vitro confirmation showed three CMV-associated chains to be CMV antigen specific. At a 0.05 false discovery rate, a later analysis found some 17,000 TCR beta sequences to be associated with HLA alleles. The study dropped some indistinguishable V segments, TRBV6-2 and TRBV6-3 among them.

Material: PBMCs. This rearrangement joins TRBV30 to TRBJ2-1; TRBD2 matches at 13 bases. The TCR sequence derives from a man aged 50 or older in good health and CMV-seropositive. The CDR3 DNA follows: TGTGCCTGGAGTGGACTAGCGGGGGGCTACAATGAGCAGTTCTTC. It encodes CAWSGLAGGYNEQFF.